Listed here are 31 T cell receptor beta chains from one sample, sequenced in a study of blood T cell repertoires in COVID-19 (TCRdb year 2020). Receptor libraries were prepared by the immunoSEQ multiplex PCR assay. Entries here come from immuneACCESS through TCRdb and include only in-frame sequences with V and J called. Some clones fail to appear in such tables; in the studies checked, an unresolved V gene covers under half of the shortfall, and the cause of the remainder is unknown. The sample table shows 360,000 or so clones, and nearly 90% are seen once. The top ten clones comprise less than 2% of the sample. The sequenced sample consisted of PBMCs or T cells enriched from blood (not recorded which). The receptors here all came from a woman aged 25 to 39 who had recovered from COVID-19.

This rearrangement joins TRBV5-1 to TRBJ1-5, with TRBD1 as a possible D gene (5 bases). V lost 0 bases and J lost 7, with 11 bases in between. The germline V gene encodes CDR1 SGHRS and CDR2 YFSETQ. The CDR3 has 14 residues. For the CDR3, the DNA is TGCGCCAGCAGCTTGGTCTCAGGGTCCCAGCCCCAGCATTTT. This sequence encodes CASSLVSGSQPQHF.

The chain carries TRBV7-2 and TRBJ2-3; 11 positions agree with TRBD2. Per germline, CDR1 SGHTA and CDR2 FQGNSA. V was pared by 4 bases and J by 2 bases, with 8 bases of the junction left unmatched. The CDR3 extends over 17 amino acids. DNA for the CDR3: TGTGCCAGCAGCTCACGGACTAGCGGGTACCCCACAGATACGCAGTATTTT. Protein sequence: CASSSRTSGYPTDTQYF. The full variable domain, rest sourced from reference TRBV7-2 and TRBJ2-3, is GAGVSQSPSNKVTEKGKDVELRCDPISGHTALYWYRQSLGQGLEFLIYFQGNSAPDKSGLPSDRFSAERTGGSVSTLTIQRTQQEDSAVYLCASSSRTSGYPTDTQYFGPGTRLTVL.

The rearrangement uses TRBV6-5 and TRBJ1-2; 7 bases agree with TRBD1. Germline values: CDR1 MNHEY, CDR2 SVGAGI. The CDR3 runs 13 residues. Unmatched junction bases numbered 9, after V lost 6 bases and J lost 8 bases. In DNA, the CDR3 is TGTGCCAGCAGCCGATCGACAGGGATGGGCTACACCTTC. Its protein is CASSRSTGMGYTF.

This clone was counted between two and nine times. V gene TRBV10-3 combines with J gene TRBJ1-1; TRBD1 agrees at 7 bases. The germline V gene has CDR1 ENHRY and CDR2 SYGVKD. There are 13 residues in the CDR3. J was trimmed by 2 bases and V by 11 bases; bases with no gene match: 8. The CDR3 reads CAVRDRVNTEAFF. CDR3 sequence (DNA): TGTGCCGTACGAGACAGGGTAAACACTGAAGCTTTCTTT.

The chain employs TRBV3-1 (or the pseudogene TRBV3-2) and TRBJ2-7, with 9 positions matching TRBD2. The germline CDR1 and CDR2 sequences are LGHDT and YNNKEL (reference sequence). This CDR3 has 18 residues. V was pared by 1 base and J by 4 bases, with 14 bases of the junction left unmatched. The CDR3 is CASSQVKAGGPISYEQYF. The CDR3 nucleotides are TGTGCCAGCAGCCAAGTCAAGGCGGGAGGGCCAATTTCTTACGAGCAGTACTTC.

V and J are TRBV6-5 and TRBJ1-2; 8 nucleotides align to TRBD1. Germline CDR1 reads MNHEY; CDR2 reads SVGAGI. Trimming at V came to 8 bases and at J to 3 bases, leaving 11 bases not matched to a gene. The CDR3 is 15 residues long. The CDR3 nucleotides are TGTGCCAGCTCAAGTCTCCAGGGGGCGGACTATGGCTACACCTTC. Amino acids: CASSSLQGADYGYTF.

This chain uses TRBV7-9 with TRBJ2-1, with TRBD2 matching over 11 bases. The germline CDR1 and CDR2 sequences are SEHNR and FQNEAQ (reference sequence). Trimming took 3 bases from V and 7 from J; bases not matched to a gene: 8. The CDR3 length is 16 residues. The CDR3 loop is CASSLLAGGPQNEQFF. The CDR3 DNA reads TGTGCCAGCAGCTTGTTAGCGGGGGGGCCTCAGAATGAGCAGTTCTTC.

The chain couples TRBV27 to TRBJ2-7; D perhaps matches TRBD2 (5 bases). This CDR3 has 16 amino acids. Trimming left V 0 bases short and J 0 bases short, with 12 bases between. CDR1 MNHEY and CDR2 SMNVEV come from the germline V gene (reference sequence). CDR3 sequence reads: CASSLSITGNSYEQYF. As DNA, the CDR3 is TGTGCCAGCAGTTTATCGATCACGGGGAACTCCTACGAGCAGTACTTC.

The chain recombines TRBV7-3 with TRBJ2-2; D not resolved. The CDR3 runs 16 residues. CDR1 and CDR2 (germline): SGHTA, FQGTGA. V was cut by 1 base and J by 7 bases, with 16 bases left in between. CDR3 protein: CASSLIPGQTGGELFF. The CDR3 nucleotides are TGTGCCAGCAGCTTAATTCCCGGCCAGACGGGCGGGGAGCTGTTTTTT.

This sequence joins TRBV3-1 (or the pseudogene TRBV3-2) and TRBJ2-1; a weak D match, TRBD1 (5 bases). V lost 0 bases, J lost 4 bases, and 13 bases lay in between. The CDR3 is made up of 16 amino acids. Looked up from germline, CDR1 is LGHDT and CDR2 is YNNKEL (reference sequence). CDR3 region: CASSQDPPDIYNEQFF. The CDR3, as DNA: TGTGCCAGCAGCCAAGATCCCCCGGACATTTACAATGAGCAGTTCTTC.

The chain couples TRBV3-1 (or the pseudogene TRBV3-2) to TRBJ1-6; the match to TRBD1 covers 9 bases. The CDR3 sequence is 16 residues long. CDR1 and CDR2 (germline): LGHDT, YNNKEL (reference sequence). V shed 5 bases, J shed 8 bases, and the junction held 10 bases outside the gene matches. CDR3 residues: CASSSHRGRFHSPLHF. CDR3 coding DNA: TGTGCCAGCAGCTCTCACAGGGGGCGCTTTCATTCACCCCTCCACTTT.

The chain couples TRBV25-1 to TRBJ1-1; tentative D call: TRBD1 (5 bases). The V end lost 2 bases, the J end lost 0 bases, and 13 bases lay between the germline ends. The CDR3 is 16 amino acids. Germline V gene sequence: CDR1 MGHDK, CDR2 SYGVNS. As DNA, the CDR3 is TGTGCCAGCAGTGAAAGGGGCGCCCGGGTGAACACTGAAGCTTTCTTT. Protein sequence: CASSERGARVNTEAFF. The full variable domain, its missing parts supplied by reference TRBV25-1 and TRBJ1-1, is EADIYQTPRYLVIGTGKKITLECSQTMGHDKMYWYQQDPGMELHLIHYSYGVNSTEKGDLSSESTVSRIRTEHFPLTLESARPSHTSQYLCASSERGARVNTEAFFGQGTRLTVV.

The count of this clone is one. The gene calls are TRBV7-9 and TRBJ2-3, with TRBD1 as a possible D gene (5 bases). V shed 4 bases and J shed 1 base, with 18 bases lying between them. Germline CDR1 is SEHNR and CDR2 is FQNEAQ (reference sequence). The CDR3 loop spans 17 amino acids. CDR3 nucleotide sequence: TGTGCCAGCAGCTCGACCTCCAAGGACATGGGCACAGATACGCAGTATTTT. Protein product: CASSSTSKDMGTDTQYF.

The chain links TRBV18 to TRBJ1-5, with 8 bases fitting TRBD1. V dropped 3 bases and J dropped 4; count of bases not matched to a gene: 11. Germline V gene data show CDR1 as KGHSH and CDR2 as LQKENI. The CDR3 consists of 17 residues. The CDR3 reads CASSPRFFRQGNQPQHF. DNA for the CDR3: TGTGCCAGCTCACCCCGGTTCTTTCGACAGGGGAATCAGCCCCAGCATTTT.

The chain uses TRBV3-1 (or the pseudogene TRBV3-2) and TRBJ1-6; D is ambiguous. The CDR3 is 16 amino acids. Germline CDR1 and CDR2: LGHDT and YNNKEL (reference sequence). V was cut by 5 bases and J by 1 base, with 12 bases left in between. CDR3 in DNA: TGTGCCAGCAGCTCTCTCCCTCGGTCCTATAATTCACCCCTCCACTTT. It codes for CASSSLPRSYNSPLHF.

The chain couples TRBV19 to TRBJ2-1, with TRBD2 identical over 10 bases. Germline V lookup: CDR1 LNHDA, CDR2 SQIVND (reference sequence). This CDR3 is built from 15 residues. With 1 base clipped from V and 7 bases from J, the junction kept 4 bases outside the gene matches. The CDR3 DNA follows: TGTGCCAGTAGTATAGTTAGCGGGGGGAGAAATGAGCAGTTCTTC. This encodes CASSIVSGGRNEQFF. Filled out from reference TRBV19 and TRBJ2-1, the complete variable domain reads DGGITQSPKYLFRKEGQNVTLSCEQNLNHDAMYWYRQDPGQGLRLIYYSQIVNDFQKGDIAEGYSVSREKKESFPLTVTSAQKNPTAFYLCASSIVSGGRNEQFFGPGTRLTVL.

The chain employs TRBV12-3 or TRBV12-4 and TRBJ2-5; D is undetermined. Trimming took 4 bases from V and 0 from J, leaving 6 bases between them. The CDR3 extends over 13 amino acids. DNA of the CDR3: TGTGCCAGCAGTTCCGCGTACCAAGAGACCCAGTACTTC. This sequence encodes CASSSAYQETQYF.

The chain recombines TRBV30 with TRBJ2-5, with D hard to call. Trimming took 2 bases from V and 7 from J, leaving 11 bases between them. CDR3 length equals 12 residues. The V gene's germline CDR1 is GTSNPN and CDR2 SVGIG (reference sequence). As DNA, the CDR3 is TGTGCCTGGAGTACCCGACTCGGGACCCAGTACTTC. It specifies CAWSTRLGTQYF.

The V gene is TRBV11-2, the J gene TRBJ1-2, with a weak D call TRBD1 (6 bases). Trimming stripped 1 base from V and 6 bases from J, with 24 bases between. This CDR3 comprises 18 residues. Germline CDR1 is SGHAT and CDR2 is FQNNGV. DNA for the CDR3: TGTGCCAGCAGCTTAGTTGGGGGGGCGAGGCTTCAACCAGATGGCTACACCTTC. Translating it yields CASSLVGGARLQPDGYTF.

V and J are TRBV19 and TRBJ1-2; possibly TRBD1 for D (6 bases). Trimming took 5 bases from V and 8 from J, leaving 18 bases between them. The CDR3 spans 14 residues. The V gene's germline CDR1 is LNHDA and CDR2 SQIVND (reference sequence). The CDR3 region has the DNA TGTGCCAGTAGTGGGGAGACAGGCTCGGGAGGCTACACCTTC. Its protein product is CASSGETGSGGYTF.

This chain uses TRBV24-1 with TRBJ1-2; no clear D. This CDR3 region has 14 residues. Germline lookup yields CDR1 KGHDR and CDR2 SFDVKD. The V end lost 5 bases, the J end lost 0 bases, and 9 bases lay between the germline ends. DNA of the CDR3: TGTGCCACCAGTGGGGTAGGAGCTAACTATGGCTACACCTTC. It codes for CATSGVGANYGYTF.

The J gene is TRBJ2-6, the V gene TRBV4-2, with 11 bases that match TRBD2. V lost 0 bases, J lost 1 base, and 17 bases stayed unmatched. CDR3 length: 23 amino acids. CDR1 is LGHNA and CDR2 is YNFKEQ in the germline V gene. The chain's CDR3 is CASSQDSLAGGIGMRSGANVLTF. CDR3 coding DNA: TGTGCCAGCAGCCAAGATAGCCTAGCGGGGGGAATCGGTATGAGGTCTGGGGCCAACGTCCTGACTTTC.

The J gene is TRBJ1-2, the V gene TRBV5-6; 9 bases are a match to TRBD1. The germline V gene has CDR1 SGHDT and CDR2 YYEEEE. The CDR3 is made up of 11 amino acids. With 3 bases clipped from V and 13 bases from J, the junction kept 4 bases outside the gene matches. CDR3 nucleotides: TGTGCCAGCAGCTCGAACAGGGGGCCCACCTTC. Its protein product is CASSSNRGPTF.

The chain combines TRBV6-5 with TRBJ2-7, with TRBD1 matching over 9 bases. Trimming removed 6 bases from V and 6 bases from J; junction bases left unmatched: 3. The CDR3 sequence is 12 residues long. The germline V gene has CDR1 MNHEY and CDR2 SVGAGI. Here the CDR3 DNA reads TGTGCCAGCAGGCTGGGACAGGGCGAGCAGTACTTC. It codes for CASRLGQGEQYF.

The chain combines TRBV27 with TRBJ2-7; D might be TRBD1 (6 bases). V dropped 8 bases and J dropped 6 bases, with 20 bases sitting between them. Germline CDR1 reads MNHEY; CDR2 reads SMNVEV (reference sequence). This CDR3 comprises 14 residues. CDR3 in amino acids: CASSKGTSPREQYF. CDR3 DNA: TGTGCCAGCTCGAAAGGGACATCCCCCCGCGAGCAGTACTTC.

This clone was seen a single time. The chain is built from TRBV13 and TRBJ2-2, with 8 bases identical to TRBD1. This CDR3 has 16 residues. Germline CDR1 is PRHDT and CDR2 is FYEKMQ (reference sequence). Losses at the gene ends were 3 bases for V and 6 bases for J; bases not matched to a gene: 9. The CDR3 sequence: CASSFGFRGPPGELFF. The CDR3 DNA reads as TGTGCCAGCAGCTTCGGCTTCAGGGGGCCTCCCGGGGAGCTGTTTTTT.

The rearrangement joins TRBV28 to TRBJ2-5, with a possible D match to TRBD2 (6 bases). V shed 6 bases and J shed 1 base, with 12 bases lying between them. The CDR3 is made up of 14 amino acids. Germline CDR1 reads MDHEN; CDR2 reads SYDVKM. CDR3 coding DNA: TGTGCCAGCAGGGGTAGCGGACCCCAAGAGACCCAGTACTTC. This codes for CASRGSGPQETQYF.

The CDR3 DNA reads TGTGCCAGCAGTCTTATGGGACTAGCGGGAGATAAGTACTTC. This codes for CASSLMGLAGDKYF. The rearrangement uses TRBV28 and TRBJ2-7; 14 bases align to TRBD2. V lost 5 bases, J lost 11 bases, and 8 bases stayed unmatched. The CDR3 consists of 14 residues. The germline V gene encodes CDR1 MDHEN and CDR2 SYDVKM.

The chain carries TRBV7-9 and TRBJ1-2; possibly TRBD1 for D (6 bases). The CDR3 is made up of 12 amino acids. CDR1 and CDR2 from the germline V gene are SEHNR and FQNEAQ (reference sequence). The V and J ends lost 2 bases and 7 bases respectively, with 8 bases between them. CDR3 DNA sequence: TGTGCCAGCAGCTTAAAAGGGGGTGGCTACACCTTC. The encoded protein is CASSLKGGGYTF.

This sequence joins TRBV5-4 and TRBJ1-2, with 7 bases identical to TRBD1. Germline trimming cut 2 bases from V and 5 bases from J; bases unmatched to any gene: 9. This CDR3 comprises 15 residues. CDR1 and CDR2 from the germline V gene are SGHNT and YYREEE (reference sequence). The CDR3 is CASSFRDRAWYGYTF. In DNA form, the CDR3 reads TGTGCCAGCAGCTTCCGTGACAGGGCATGGTATGGCTACACCTTC.

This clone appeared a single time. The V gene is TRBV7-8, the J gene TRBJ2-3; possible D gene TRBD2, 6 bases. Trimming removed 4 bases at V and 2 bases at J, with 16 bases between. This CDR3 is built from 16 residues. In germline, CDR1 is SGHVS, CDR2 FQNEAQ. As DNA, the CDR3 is TGTGCCAGCAGCTCGGAGGCACCGGGACTCACAGATACGCAGTATTTT. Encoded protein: CASSSEAPGLTDTQYF.